These 15 T cell receptor beta chains were all obtained from the same sample, sequenced in a study of T cell repertoires and Cas9 in healthy adults. Generated by immunoSEQ multiplex PCR, the TCRdb table keeps only in-frame clones and is missing some. The repertoire has more than 12,000 clones, about nine tenths of them found once; the top ten carry about 2.1%. Input material: Tregs (CD4+, CD25+, CD127-, CD137-, CD154-) from PBMCs; culture status not recorded. The receptors stem from a human donor in good health.

This clone was recorded once. The chain recombines TRBV7-6 with TRBJ1-4, with 12 bases lining up with TRBD1. CDR3 length equals 17 residues. The V segment lost 7 bases and the J segment 8 bases; nucleotides outside the gene matches: 14. Germline CDR1 is SGHVS and CDR2 is FNYEAQ. The CDR3 sequence: CASTPGTGGTVGEKLFF. Written as DNA, the CDR3 is TGTGCCAGCACCCCAGGGACAGGGGGCACGGTGGGGGAAAAACTGTTTTTT.

The sample holds one count of this clone. The chain combines TRBV5-1 with TRBJ2-7; weak D call: TRBD1 (6 bases). V dropped 0 bases and J dropped 6 bases, with 16 bases sitting between them. The CDR3 extends over 15 amino acids. The V gene's germline CDR1 is SGHRS and CDR2 YFSETQ. CDR3 amino acids: CASSLETGGLGEQYF. The CDR3 DNA reads as TGCGCCAGCAGCTTGGAGACAGGAGGTCTTGGCGAGCAGTACTTC.

V and J are TRBV2 and TRBJ1-2, with a weak D call TRBD1 (5 bases). V was trimmed by 5 bases and J by 6 bases, leaving 13 bases between them. CDR3 length: 13 amino acids. Germline CDR1 reads SNHLY; CDR2 reads FYNNEI. The CDR3 DNA reads TGTGCCAGCAGTCATCCTGAACAGGATGGCTACACCTTC. This translates into CASSHPEQDGYTF.

This chain uses TRBV6-1 with TRBJ1-2; 11 nucleotides align to TRBD1. The CDR3 contains 14 residues. V lost 6 bases and J lost 7; bases outside the gene matches: 7. Germline V gene sequence: CDR1 MNHNS, CDR2 SASEGT. The CDR3 DNA is TGTGCCAGCAGGACCCCCGGGACAGGGGGTGGCTACACCTTC. It translates to CASRTPGTGGGYTF.

The gene calls are TRBV19 and TRBJ2-5; D is uncertain. The length of the CDR3 is 13 residues. The V and J ends lost 8 bases and 1 base respectively, with 11 bases between them. Germline V gene data show CDR1 as LNHDA and CDR2 as SQIVND (reference sequence). This CDR3 is CASGPGIQETQYF. The CDR3 DNA sequence: TGTGCCAGTGGTCCCGGAATCCAAGAGACCCAGTACTTC.

V usage is TRBV5-4 and J usage is TRBJ2-2; D is uncertain. V was trimmed by 4 bases and J by 2 bases, leaving 9 bases between them. The CDR3 runs 14 residues. CDR1 is SGHNT, CDR2 YYREEE, per germline (reference sequence). This CDR3 is CASSPTANTGELFF. CDR3 sequence (DNA): TGTGCCAGCAGCCCTACAGCTAACACCGGGGAGCTGTTTTTT.

This clone showed up just a few times. The chain is built from TRBV4-2 and TRBJ1-2, with D perhaps matching TRBD1 (6 bases). V dropped 0 bases and J dropped 3 bases, with 14 bases sitting between them. Germline values: CDR1 LGHNA, CDR2 YNFKEQ. CDR3 length equals 16 residues. The CDR3 coding sequence is TGTGCCAGCAGCCAAGATAGGCACAGGGAAGACTATGGCTACACCTTC. Protein product: CASSQDRHREDYGYTF.

About this clone itself: At one boundary the junction diverges from the germline segment, which might be a read error. The chain joins TRBV5-1 to TRBJ2-7; D is perhaps TRBD1 (6 bases). This CDR3 has 14 residues. Germline values: CDR1 SGHRS, CDR2 YFSETQ. The CDR3 region has the DNA TGCGCCGGCAGCTACGGTTCAACAGGGTTTGAGCAGTACTTC. This gives the protein CAGSYGSTGFEQYF.

The CDR3 is CASSIGPALELFF. The CDR3 DNA is TGTGCCAGTAGTATAGGTCCGGCATTAGAACTGTTCTTC. The genes are TRBV19 and TRBJ2-1, with D hard to call. Germline V CDR1 and CDR2: LNHDA, SQIVND (reference sequence). The CDR3 contains 13 residues. V lost 1 base to trimming and J lost 15 bases, with 16 bases between them.

The chain recombines TRBV19 with TRBJ1-6; 8 bases align to TRBD1. Per the germline V gene, CDR1 is LNHDA and CDR2 is SQIVND (reference sequence). V shed 2 bases, J shed 10 bases, and the junction held 1 base outside the gene matches. The CDR3 is made up of 13 amino acids. CDR3 sequence reads: CASSISGGSPLHF. As DNA, the CDR3 is TGTGCCAGTAGTATATCAGGGGGCTCACCCCTCCACTTT.

The rearrangement links TRBV7-2 to TRBJ2-5; 10 bases fit TRBD1. The germline V gene has CDR1 SGHTA and CDR2 FQGNSA. Losses at the gene ends were 5 bases for V and 9 bases for J; bases not matched to a gene: 9. The CDR3 length is 14 residues. As DNA, the CDR3 is TGTGCCAGCAGCAGACCGGGACAGGGGTGGGCCCAGTACTTC. Its protein product is CASSRPGQGWAQYF. The complete variable domain, with remaining parts taken from reference TRBV7-2 and TRBJ2-5, reads GAGVSQSPSNKVTEKGKDVELRCDPISGHTALYWYRQSLGQGLEFLIYFQGNSAPDKSGLPSDRFSAERTGGSVSTLTIQRTQQEDSAVYLCASSRPGQGWAQYFGPGTRLLVL.

V is TRBV27 and J is TRBJ1-2; 9 bases fit TRBD1. Germline V gene data show CDR1 as MNHEY and CDR2 as SMNVEV (reference sequence). Unmatched junction bases numbered 13, after V lost 9 bases and J lost 8 bases. There are 14 residues in the CDR3. This CDR3 is CASKRTGAQLGYTF. The CDR3 DNA is TGTGCCAGTAAGAGGACAGGGGCCCAATTGGGCTACACCTTC.

This chain joins TRBV4-1 and TRBJ2-3; D call uncertain. This CDR3 comprises 15 residues. Trimming left V 4 bases short and J 8 bases short, with 19 bases between. Per germline, CDR1 MGHRA and CDR2 YSYEKL. Here the CDR3 reads CASSRDLSGWGTQYF. Here the CDR3 DNA reads TGCGCCAGCAGCCGAGACCTATCTGGTTGGGGTACGCAGTATTTT.

This rearrangement joins TRBV6-5 to TRBJ2-3; D unresolved. In germline, CDR1 is MNHEY, CDR2 SVGAGI. Trimming pared 5 bases from V and 2 bases from J, leaving 8 bases between. The length of the CDR3 is 13 residues. The CDR3 sequence is CASSRRITDTQYF. CDR3 sequence (DNA): TGTGCCAGCAGTCGCCGGATCACAGATACGCAGTATTTT.

The chain carries TRBV19 and TRBJ1-1; D is undetermined. This CDR3 spans 12 amino acids. Germline V lookup: CDR1 LNHDA, CDR2 SQIVND (reference sequence). The V end lost 2 bases, the J end lost 2 bases, and 3 bases lay between the germline ends. CDR3 DNA sequence: TGTGCCAGTAGTATACCCAACACTGAAGCTTTCTTT. It codes for CASSIPNTEAFF.